Listed here is a single T cell receptor beta chain. Its antigen is currently unknown. Six replicates per PBMC sample, mostly from roughly 470 ng of genomic DNA. Data came from immunoSEQ multiplex PCR; TCRdb stores just in-frame clones and leaves some out. The sample carries around 62,000 clones, more than 65% recorded once. Germline V gene sequence: CDR1 SGHTA, CDR2 FQGNSA. With V trimmed by 4 bases and J by 5 bases, 4 bases remained unmatched. This CDR3 is 13 amino acids long. The record originates from a study of neoadjuvant anti-PD-1 for oral cavity cancer. Study-level findings and limits: Higher pretreatment blood Treg/Th17 ratios correlated with higher pretreatment blood and lower post-treatment tumor TCRbeta clonality.

Patients had HPV-negative, locally advanced oral cavity squamous cell carcinoma. The chain employs TRBV7-2 and TRBJ2-7; 8 nucleotides line up with TRBD2. The sequencing here drew on PBMCs, taken before nivolumab (anti-PD-1) treatment. The sequence derives from a person between 35 and 79 years old with oral cavity squamous cell carcinoma. DNA of the CDR3: TGTGCCAGCAGCTCCCCGGGGGGGCACGAGCAGTACTTC. It encodes CASSSPGGHEQYF.